The rows below give T cell receptor beta chains drawn from one sample of a study of blood T cell repertoires in COVID-19. TCRdb keeps only in-frame clones here, not all; method: immunoSEQ multiplex PCR. The top ten clones hold around 3.1% of a sample with 200,000 to 250,000 clones, roughly 84% of them seen once. The sample was peripheral blood. These receptor sequences come from a woman aged 30 to 39 who had recovered from COVID-19. The CDR3 runs from the conserved cysteine through the conserved F or W. Each record gives: D gene, J gene, clone size, V gene, CDR3 DNA, CDR3 protein. The D gene is left open where the match is weak. For some rows the clone size is stated as once, few or many, or as a class when expanded; others skip it.

NA TRBJ2-2 NA TRBV2 TGTGCCAGCAGTATCCGACACGAGGGCGGGGAGCTGTTTTTT CASSIRHEGGELFF
TRBD2 TRBJ2-4 NA TRBV5-1 TGCGCCAGCAGAAGCGGGAGTTCTGCGAACATTCAGTACTTC CASRSGSSANIQYF
TRBD1 TRBJ2-5 NA TRBV30 TGTGCCTGGAGAGACCCGATCACGGACAGGGGAATAGGGACCCAGTACTTC CAWRDPITDRGIGTQYF
TRBD2 TRBJ2-7 NA TRBV4-1 TGCGCCAGCAGCCCAGCTAGCGGGAGGACCTACGAGCAGTACTTC CASSPASGRTYEQYF
NA TRBJ2-7 NA TRBV7-6 TGTGCCAGCAGCCGCCGGGTCGGTCTTGAGTCCGAGCAGTACTTC CASSRRVGLESEQYF
TRBD2 TRBJ2-1 NA TRBV4-1 TGCGCCAGCAGCCAAGTGGCGGGAGCAAGGTATGAGCAGTTCTTC CASSQVAGARYEQFF
NA TRBJ1-5 NA TRBV21-1 TGTGCCAGCAGCAACCCAAACCGAGATCAGCCCCAGCATTTT CASSNPNRDQPQHF
TRBD1 TRBJ2-3 NA TRBV5-1 TGCGCCAGCAGGGGGGACAGGGGTGTACGAGCAGATACGCAGTATTTT CASRGDRGVRADTQYF
TRBD2 TRBJ2-1 NA TRBV27 TGTGCCAGCAGTCCCGGGACTAGCGACTCCAATGAGCAGTTCTTC CASSPGTSDSNEQFF
NA TRBJ2-7 NA TRBV18 TGTGCCAGCTCACCTTCCGGGTACAACTCCTACGAGCAGTACTTC CASSPSGYNSYEQYF
TRBD1 TRBJ1-1 NA TRBV18 TGTGCCAGCTCACCCGGGACAGGGGAGGAGACTGAAGCTTTCTTT CASSPGTGEETEAFF
TRBD2 TRBJ2-2 NA TRBV29-1 TGCAGCGTTGAACCGGGACTAGCGGGAGTGGCCGGGGAGCTGTTTTTT CSVEPGLAGVAGELFF
NA TRBJ2-7 NA TRBV11-2 TGTGCCAGCAGCCCCCTCTACGAGCAGTACTTC CASSPLYEQYF
NA TRBJ1-4 NA TRBV28 TGTGCCAGCAGTCCCCCTAGGAAAGCAACTAATGAAAAACTGTTTTTT CASSPPRKATNEKLFF
TRBD2 TRBJ2-5 NA TRBV3-1/TRBV3-2 TGTGCCAGCAGCCAAGTAACTAGCGGGAGGGCCGCCCAGTACTTC CASSQVTSGRAAQYF
TRBD1 TRBJ1-4 NA TRBV7-2 TGTGCCAGCAGCTTAGAGTCAACAGGGGTACTTAATGAAAAACTGTTTTTT CASSLESTGVLNEKLFF
TRBD2 TRBJ2-1 NA TRBV6-4 TGTGCCAGCAGCGATAGCGGGAGCTCCTACAATGAGCAGTTCTTC CASSDSGSSYNEQFF
NA TRBJ1-1 once TRBV28 TGTGCCAGCGAATGGGCAGGGGTTCGGAGGAACACTGAAGCTTTCTTT CASEWAGVRRNTEAFF
NA TRBJ2-5 NA TRBV10-3 TGTGCCATCAGTGACCCTATGGGGGGGCCGGGGGAGACCCAGTACTTC CAISDPMGGPGETQYF
NA TRBJ2-5 NA TRBV4-1 TGCGCCAGCAGCCCATCTCGGGGAATGGGGGAGACCCAGTACTTC CASSPSRGMGETQYF
NA TRBJ2-5 NA TRBV3-1/TRBV3-2 TGTGCCAGCAGCCCGTATTCGTTTGGCGAGACCCAGTACTTC CASSPYSFGETQYF
TRBD2 TRBJ2-3 NA TRBV6-7 TGTGCCAGCAGCCCACCGGGACTAGCGGGAGATAAGACAGATACGCAGTATTTT CASSPPGLAGDKTDTQYF
TRBD2 TRBJ2-3 NA TRBV7-6 TGTGCCAGCAGCCAGACTAGCGGGAGTTCAGATACGCAGTATTTT CASSQTSGSSDTQYF
NA TRBJ1-6 NA TRBV19 TGTGCCAGTAGCAACAGTATACGATCCTATAATTCACCCCTCCACTTT CASSNSIRSYNSPLHF
TRBD2 TRBJ2-1 NA TRBV2 TGTGCCAGCAGTTGGACTAGCGGAGAGAATGAGCAGTTCTTC CASSWTSGENEQFF
NA TRBJ2-7 NA TRBV30 TGTGCCTGGAGTGTCGGCCAGAACAGGGAGTACTTC CAWSVGQNREYF
TRBD1 TRBJ1-2 NA TRBV28 TGTGCCAGCAGCTACGACGGGACAGGGAATGGCTACACCTTC CASSYDGTGNGYTF
NA TRBJ2-7 once TRBV5-1 TGCGCCAGCAGACTAGGAAATAGTGGGTACGAGCAGTACTTC CASRLGNSGYEQYF
NA TRBJ1-6 NA TRBV5-1 TGCGCCAGCAGCTTGGTCGGCCTCCGGGGTAATTCACCCCTCCACTTT CASSLVGLRGNSPLHF
TRBD2 TRBJ2-3 few TRBV6-2/TRBV6-3 TGTGCCAGCAGTATATTAGCGGGAGTCGGCACAGATACGCAGTATTTT CASSILAGVGTDTQYF
TRBD1 TRBJ1-2 NA TRBV5-1 TGCGCCAGCAGCTTGGACGGTCAGGGGGCTGCCTATGGCTACACCTTC CASSLDGQGAAYGYTF
TRBD2 TRBJ2-2 NA TRBV30 TGTGCCTGGAGTGAAGCGGGGGGGAGGACCGGGGAGCTGTTTTTT CAWSEAGGRTGELFF
NA TRBJ2-1 few TRBV9 TGTGCCAGCACCGATGGGACACACAATGAGCAGTTCTTC CASTDGTHNEQFF
NA TRBJ1-2 NA TRBV7-3 TGTGCCAGCAGCTTAAGTGGAGGCTATGGCTACACCTTC CASSLSGGYGYTF
NA TRBJ1-2 few TRBV3-1/TRBV3-2 TGTGCCAGCAGCCAAGATGGGGCAGGGGATGGCTACACCTTC CASSQDGAGDGYTF
NA TRBJ1-3 few TRBV29-1 TGCAGCGTTGATCAGGATCTTGGGAACACCATATATTTT CSVDQDLGNTIYF
TRBD2 TRBJ2-3 NA TRBV28 TGTGCCAGCAGTTTCCTAGGAAGGAGCGGGAGGGCCAGCACAGATACGCAGTATTTT CASSFLGRSGRASTDTQYF
TRBD1 TRBJ2-7 NA TRBV9 TGTGCCAGCAGCGTAGCTCCCCAGGGGGCCTACGAGCAGTACTTC CASSVAPQGAYEQYF
TRBD1 TRBJ1-2 NA TRBV28 TGTGCCAGCACTGAGGGACAGGGGGTCGGCTACACCTTC CASTEGQGVGYTF
NA TRBJ2-1 NA TRBV6-5 TGTGCCAGCAGTTATACCGGGATGGATGGGCATGAGCAGTTCTTC CASSYTGMDGHEQFF
NA TRBJ2-2 NA TRBV28 TGTGCCAGCAGATACAGATCTAACGGGGAGCTGTTTTTT CASRYRSNGELFF
NA TRBJ1-1 NA TRBV4-1 TGCGCCAGCAGCCAATCTGGACTTACGAACACTGAAGCTTTCTTT CASSQSGLTNTEAFF
TRBD1 TRBJ2-7 NA TRBV28 TGTGCCACCTCTCAGGGGGCGTACGAGCAGTACTTC CATSQGAYEQYF
TRBD2 TRBJ2-2 NA TRBV18 TGTGCCAGCTCGCGGACTAGCGGGGGGAACACCGGGGAGCTGTTTTTT CASSRTSGGNTGELFF
TRBD1 TRBJ1-4 NA TRBV18 TGTGCCAGCTCACCATCCGGGACAGTGCGAGAAAAACTGTTTTTT CASSPSGTVREKLFF
NA TRBJ1-2 NA TRBV9 TGTGCCAGCAGCGTAGTCTCGGGGGGTGGCTACACCTTC CASSVVSGGGYTF
NA TRBJ1-2 NA TRBV11-1 TGTGCCAGCAGCTTAGGACAGGACTATGGCTACACCTTC CASSLGQDYGYTF
TRBD1 TRBJ1-1 NA TRBV6-1 TGTGCCAGCAGTGAAGACAGGGGCAAGACTGAAGCTTTCTTT CASSEDRGKTEAFF